Each of the 22 T cell receptor beta chains below was sequenced from the same sample in a study of cytomegalovirus exposure and HLA in healthy donors. The PCR was carried out with 60 Vbeta primers and 13 Jbeta primers. The repertoire was sequenced with immunoSEQ multiplex PCR; TCRdb's copy has only in-frame clones and lacks some. This sample carries about 170,000 clones, approximately 70% of them seen once, and the ten largest clones take roughly 7.1%. Sequenced sample: PBMCs. The receptors derive from a middle-aged man in good health and CMV-seropositive.

This clone was observed a few times. The chain couples TRBV5-6 to TRBJ1-6; the D is unclear. There are 16 residues in the CDR3. Germline CDR1 reads SGHDT; CDR2 reads YYEEEE. V was shortened by 2 bases and J by 7 bases, with 16 bases between the two germline ends. This chain's CDR3 is CASSFSDRGWNSPLHF. The CDR3 DNA follows: TGTGCCAGCAGCTTCTCGGATCGGGGATGGAATTCACCCCTCCACTTT. The variable domain in full, with the rest retrieved from reference TRBV5-6 and TRBJ1-6, is DAGVTQSPTHLIKTRGQQVTLRCSPKSGHDTVSWYQQALGQGPQFIFQYYEEEERQRGNFPDRFSGHQFPNYSSELNVNALLLGDSALYLCASSFSDRGWNSPLHFGNGTRLTVT.

J is TRBJ1-1 and V is TRBV11-3; D unclear. Germline V lookup: CDR1 SGHNT, CDR2 YENEEA. Trimming took 3 bases from V and 0 from J, leaving 5 bases between them. The CDR3 contains 13 residues. CDR3 residues: CASSFSLNTEAFF. In DNA, the CDR3 is TGTGCCAGCAGCTTTTCCTTGAACACTGAAGCTTTCTTT.

This sequence joins TRBV5-4 and TRBJ1-4; possible D gene TRBD1, 6 bases. The germline gives CDR1 SGHNT, CDR2 YYREEE (reference sequence). Trimming took off 0 bases at V and 5 bases at J, with 11 bases between the two ends. The CDR3 is 15 amino acids. CDR3 bases: TGTGCCAGCAGCTTGGCCGAGCAGGGGAATGAAAAACTGTTTTTT. It specifies CASSLAEQGNEKLFF.

The V and J genes are TRBV18 and TRBJ2-1, with 7 nucleotides matching TRBD1. CDR1 and CDR2 from the germline V gene are KGHSH and LQKENI. V lost 3 bases to trimming and J lost 7 bases; unmatched junction nucleotides: 12. The CDR3 has 16 residues. The CDR3 here is CASSPKTGSRVNEQFF. DNA of the CDR3: TGTGCCAGCTCACCCAAGACAGGGAGCAGGGTAAATGAGCAGTTCTTC.

The chain employs TRBV5-8 and TRBJ1-5; TRBD1 matches at 7 bases. With V trimmed by 1 base and J by 0 bases, 7 bases remained unmatched. Germline V CDR1 and CDR2: SGHTS, YDEGEE. There are 17 residues in the CDR3. CDR3 loop: CASSLLLGGYSNQPQHF. The CDR3 bases are TGTGCCAGCAGCTTGTTGCTAGGGGGCTATAGCAATCAGCCCCAGCATTTT. The full variable domain, rest sourced from reference TRBV5-8 and TRBJ1-5, is EAGVTQSPTHLIKTRGQQATLRCSPISGHTSVYWYQQALGLGLQFLLWYDEGEERNRGNFPPRFSGRQFPNYSSELNVNALELEDSALYLCASSLLLGGYSNQPQHFGDGTRLSIL.

The chain carries TRBV14 and TRBJ2-2; 9 nucleotides match TRBD2. Per germline, CDR1 SGHDN and CDR2 FVKESK. J was trimmed by 1 base and V by 4 bases; bases with no gene match: 1. This CDR3 is built from 15 residues. The CDR3 loop is CASSRAGGNTGELFF. In DNA, the CDR3 is TGTGCCAGCAGCCGAGCGGGGGGGAACACCGGGGAGCTGTTTTTT.

Comments on this clone: One end of the junction fails to match germline, which may point to a read error. V usage is TRBV6-6 and J usage is TRBJ1-4; D remains unclear. Germline loops: CDR1 MNHNY, CDR2 SVGAGI (reference sequence). The CDR3 is made up of 14 amino acids. CDR3 sequence reads: CASSYLSVNEKRFF. Here the CDR3 DNA reads TGTGCCAGCAGTTACTTATCAGTAAATGAAAAACGGTTTTTT.

Remarks on this clone: At one boundary the junction diverges from the germline segment, which might be a read error. The genes are TRBV7-9 and TRBJ2-7; perhaps TRBD2 as D (7 bases). CDR1 and CDR2 from the germline V gene are SEHNR and FQNEAQ (reference sequence). This CDR3 has 13 residues. The CDR3 bases are TGTTCCAGCAGCTTAGGGGGGGGGTACGAGCAGTACTTC. The encoded protein is CSSSLGGGYEQYF. The complete variable domain, with remaining parts taken from reference TRBV7-9 and TRBJ2-7, reads DTGVSQNPRHKITKRGQNVTFRCDPISEHNRLYWYRQTLGQGPEFLTYFQNEAQLEKSRLLSDRFSAERPKGSFSTLEIQRTEQGDSAMYLCSSSLGGGYEQYFGPGTRLTVT.

V is TRBV16 and J is TRBJ1-1; D remains ambiguous. The V gene lost 0 bases and the J gene lost 6 bases, with 11 bases spanning the gap. The CDR3 runs 14 residues. Germline CDR1 and CDR2: KGHSY and FQNENV. CDR3 sequence (DNA): TGTGCCAGCAGCCAATCGAGCCCTCACCCTGAAGCTTTCTTT. As protein: CASSQSSPHPEAFF.

The chain combines TRBV9 with TRBJ1-2; D is possibly TRBD1 (5 bases). CDR3 length: 14 residues. Germline CDR1 is SGDLS and CDR2 is YYNGEE. V was trimmed by 3 bases and J by 3 bases, leaving 12 bases between them. CDR3 in DNA: TGTGCCAGCAGCGCCCGGGGGGGGTACTATGGCTACACCTTC. Translated, it gives CASSARGGYYGYTF.

A few counts support this clone. The rearrangement joins TRBV5-1 to TRBJ1-5; D unclear. The length of the CDR3 is 13 residues. V was cut by 1 base and J by 8 bases, with 10 bases left in between. CDR1 and CDR2 (germline): SGHRS, YFSETQ. CDR3 DNA: TGCGCCAGCAGCTTGAAACCGAGAGAGCCCCAGCATTTT. Its protein product is CASSLKPREPQHF.

The chain recombines TRBV6-6 with TRBJ2-7; D is perhaps TRBD1 (6 bases). Germline CDR1 MNHNY, CDR2 SVGAGI (reference sequence). The CDR3 contains 12 residues. Deletions cut 6 bases from V and 5 bases from J, with 11 bases between. The CDR3 bases are TGTGCCAGCAGCCCTACAGGGAACGAGCAGTACTTC. It codes for CASSPTGNEQYF.

The gene calls are TRBV20-1 and TRBJ2-7, with D possibly being TRBD1 (6 bases). Germline V gene sequence: CDR1 DFQATT, CDR2 SNEGSKA (reference sequence). The V end lost 5 bases, the J end lost 3 bases, and 8 bases lay between the germline ends. CDR3 length: 11 amino acids. CDR3 bases: TGCAGTGCTGGGGACATCTACGAGCAGTACTTC. Translated, it gives CSAGDIYEQYF.

CDR3 sequence (DNA): TGCAGCGTTGAAAAGAGACAGGGCGATCGGGAGCAGTACTTC. It yields the protein CSVEKRQGDREQYF. The chain is built from TRBV29-1 and TRBJ2-7; TRBD1 agrees at 7 bases. Germline values: CDR1 SQVTM, CDR2 ANQGSEA. V was clipped by 2 bases and J by 7 bases; unmatched bases: 11. The CDR3 loop spans 14 amino acids.

The V call is TRBV9, the J call TRBJ1-1; D not certain. Deletions cut 3 bases from V and 1 base from J, with 7 bases between. The CDR3 is made up of 13 amino acids. Germline V gene lookup returns CDR1 SGDLS and CDR2 YYNGEE. The CDR3 nucleotides read TGTGCCAGCAGCGGTGAGCCGAACACTGAAGCTTTCTTT. It encodes CASSGEPNTEAFF.

In nucleotides, the CDR3 is TGTGCCAGCAGCTTACGGGGGTCGGAAGGCGACAGAAATCAGCCCCAGCATTTT. Protein product: CASSLRGSEGDRNQPQHF. The chain joins TRBV7-2 to TRBJ1-5; weak D call: TRBD1 (5 bases). The CDR3 totals 18 residues. Between the trimmed V and J ends, which lost 2 bases and 4 bases, there was a span of 21 bases. The germline gives CDR1 SGHTA, CDR2 FQGNSA. Using reference TRBV7-2 and TRBJ1-5 for the parts outside the CDR3, the full variable domain is GAGVSQSPSNKVTEKGKDVELRCDPISGHTALYWYRQSLGQGLEFLIYFQGNSAPDKSGLPSDRFSAERTGGSVSTLTIQRTQQEDSAVYLCASSLRGSEGDRNQPQHFGDGTRLSIL.

The V and J genes are TRBV7-8 and TRBJ1-3; D is possibly TRBD1 (6 bases). The V and J ends lost 1 base and 7 bases respectively, with 29 bases between them. The length of the CDR3 is 20 residues. Germline V CDR1 and CDR2: SGHVS, FQNEAQ. CDR3 in amino acids: CASSLGSHLGRTVLRNTIYF. The CDR3 coding sequence is TGTGCCAGCAGCTTAGGAAGCCACCTGGGGCGGACAGTTCTTAGGAACACCATATATTTT.

V gene TRBV14 combines with J gene TRBJ1-1; no clear D gene. Germline V gene data show CDR1 as SGHDN and CDR2 as FVKESK. Trimming cost V 1 base and J 4 bases, with 13 bases left between them. The CDR3 has 15 residues. The CDR3 is CASSQGPQRGTEAFF. The CDR3 region has the DNA TGTGCCAGCAGCCAAGGCCCTCAGCGGGGCACTGAAGCTTTCTTT.

The chain links TRBV5-6 to TRBJ1-1, with 8 bases lining up with TRBD1. V lost 4 bases, J lost 0 bases, and 14 bases stayed unmatched. The CDR3 is made up of 18 amino acids. Germline V gene sequence: CDR1 SGHDT, CDR2 YYEEEE. CDR3 sequence (DNA): TGTGCCAGCAGCCCTGGGGCAGGGGGCGAATGGGTGAACACTGAAGCTTTCTTT. Protein: CASSPGAGGEWVNTEAFF. Full variable domain (remainder filled in from reference TRBV5-6 and TRBJ1-1): DAGVTQSPTHLIKTRGQQVTLRCSPKSGHDTVSWYQQALGQGPQFIFQYYEEEERQRGNFPDRFSGHQFPNYSSELNVNALLLGDSALYLCASSPGAGGEWVNTEAFFGQGTRLTVV.

This clone has just a few counts. The J gene is TRBJ1-1, the V gene TRBV6-5; D may be TRBD1 (5 bases). Trimming pared 6 bases from V and 5 bases from J, leaving 16 bases between. This CDR3 is built from 14 residues. CDR1 MNHEY and CDR2 SVGAGI come from the germline V gene. Here the CDR3 DNA reads TGTGCCAGCAGCCCTCATCCGGAGGGGACTGAAGCTTTCTTT. It encodes CASSPHPEGTEAFF.

A few counts support this clone. The rearrangement links TRBV7-2 to TRBJ1-5; TRBD1 matches at 11 bases. CDR1 and CDR2 from the germline V gene are SGHTA and FQGNSA. This CDR3 has 18 residues. V lost 5 bases, J lost 6 bases, and 15 bases stayed unmatched. The CDR3 coding sequence is TGTGCCAGCAGCCAACCAGGGACAGGGGGTGATAGGGGTCAGCCCCAGCATTTT. It encodes CASSQPGTGGDRGQPQHF.

This sequence joins TRBV15 and TRBJ1-1; 7 bases fit TRBD1. The V and J ends lost 1 base and 5 bases, in that order; junction bases with no gene match: 4. Germline V gene lookup returns CDR1 LNHNV and CDR2 YYDKDF (reference sequence). CDR3 length: 14 amino acids. CDR3 sequence reads: CATSRGDRRTEAFF. Written as DNA, the CDR3 is TGTGCCACCAGCAGAGGGGACAGACGGACTGAAGCTTTCTTT.